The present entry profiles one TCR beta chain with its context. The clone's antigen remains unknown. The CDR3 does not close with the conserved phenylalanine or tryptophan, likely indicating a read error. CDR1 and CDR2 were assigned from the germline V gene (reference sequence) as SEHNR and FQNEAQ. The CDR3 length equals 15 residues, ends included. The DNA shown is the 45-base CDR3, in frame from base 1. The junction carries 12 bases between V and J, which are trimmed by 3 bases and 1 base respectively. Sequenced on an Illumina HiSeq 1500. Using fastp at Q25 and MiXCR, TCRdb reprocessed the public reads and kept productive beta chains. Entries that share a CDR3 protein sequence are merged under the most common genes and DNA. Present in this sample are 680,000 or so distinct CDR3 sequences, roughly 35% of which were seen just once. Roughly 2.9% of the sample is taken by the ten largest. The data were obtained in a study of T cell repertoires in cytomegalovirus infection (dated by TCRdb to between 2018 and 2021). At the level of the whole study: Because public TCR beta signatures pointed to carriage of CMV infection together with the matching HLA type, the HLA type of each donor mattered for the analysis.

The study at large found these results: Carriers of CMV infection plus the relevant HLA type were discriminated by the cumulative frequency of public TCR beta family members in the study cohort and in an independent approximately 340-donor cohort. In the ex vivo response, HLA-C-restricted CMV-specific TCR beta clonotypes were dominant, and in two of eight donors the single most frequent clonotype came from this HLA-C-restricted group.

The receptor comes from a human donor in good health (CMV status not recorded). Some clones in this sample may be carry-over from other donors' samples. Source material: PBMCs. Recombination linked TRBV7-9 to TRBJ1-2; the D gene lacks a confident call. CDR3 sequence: CASSLALSGNYGYTL. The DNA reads TGTGCCAGCAGCTTGGCCCTTAGTGGTAACTATGGCTACACCTTA.